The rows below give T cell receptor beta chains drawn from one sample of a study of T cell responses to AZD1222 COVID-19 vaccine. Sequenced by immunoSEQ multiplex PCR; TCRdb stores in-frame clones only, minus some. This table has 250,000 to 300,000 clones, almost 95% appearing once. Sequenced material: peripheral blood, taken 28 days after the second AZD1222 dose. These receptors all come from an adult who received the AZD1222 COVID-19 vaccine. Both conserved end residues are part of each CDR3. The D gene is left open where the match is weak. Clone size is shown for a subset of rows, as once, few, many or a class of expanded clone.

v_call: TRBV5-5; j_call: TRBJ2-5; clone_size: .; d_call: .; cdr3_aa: CATTKGDPRLETQYF; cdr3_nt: TGTGCCACAACAAAAGGGGACCCCCGTCTGGAGACCCAGTACTTC
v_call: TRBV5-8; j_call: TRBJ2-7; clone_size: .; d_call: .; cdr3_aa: CASSRDSNLQYF; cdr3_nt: TGTGCCAGCAGCCGGGACTCTAACCTTCAGTACTTC
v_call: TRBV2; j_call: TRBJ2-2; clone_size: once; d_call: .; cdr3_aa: CASSERHPTNTGELFF; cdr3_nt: TGTGCCAGCAGTGAGCGGCATCCCACGAACACCGGGGAGCTGTTTTTT
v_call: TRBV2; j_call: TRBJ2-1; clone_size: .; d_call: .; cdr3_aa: CASSKQGYNEQFF; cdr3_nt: TGTGCCAGCAGCAAACAGGGCTACAATGAGCAGTTCTTC
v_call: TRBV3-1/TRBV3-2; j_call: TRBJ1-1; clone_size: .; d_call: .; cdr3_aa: CASSIVKGAEAFF; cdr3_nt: TGTGCCAGCAGCATAGTGAAGGGGGCTGAAGCTTTCTTT
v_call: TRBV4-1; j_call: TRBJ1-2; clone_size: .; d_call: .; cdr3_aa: CASSQPWARPNYGYTF; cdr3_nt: TGCGCCAGCAGCCAACCATGGGCCCGACCTAACTATGGCTACACCTTC
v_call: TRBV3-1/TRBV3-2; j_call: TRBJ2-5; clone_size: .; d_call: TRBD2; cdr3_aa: CASSVSSGSAVETQYF; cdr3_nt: TGTGCCAGCAGCGTCTCTAGCGGGAGTGCCGTGGAGACCCAGTACTTC
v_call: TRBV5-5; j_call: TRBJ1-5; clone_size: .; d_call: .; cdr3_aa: CASSLSEFSNQPQHF; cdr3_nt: TGTGCCAGCAGCTTGTCGGAGTTTAGCAATCAGCCCCAGCATTTT
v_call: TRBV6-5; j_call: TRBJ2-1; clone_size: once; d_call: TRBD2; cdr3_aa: CASTTPGLAGGEQFF; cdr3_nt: TGTGCCAGCACTACCCCGGGTTTAGCGGGGGGGGAGCAGTTCTTC
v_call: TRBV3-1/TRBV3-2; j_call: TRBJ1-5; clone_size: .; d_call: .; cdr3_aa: CASSQAPFRGRVSNQPQHF; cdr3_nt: TGTGCCAGCAGCCAAGCCCCGTTTCGGGGTCGGGTGAGCAATCAGCCCCAGCATTTT
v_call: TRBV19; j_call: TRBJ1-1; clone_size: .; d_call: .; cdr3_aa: CASSQVPEAFF; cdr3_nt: TGTGCCAGTAGTCAGGTGCCTGAAGCTTTCTTT
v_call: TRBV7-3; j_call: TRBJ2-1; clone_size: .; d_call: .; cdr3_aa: CASSSRPGGEQFF; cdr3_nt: TGTGCCAGCAGCTCACGACCGGGTGGTGAGCAGTTCTTC
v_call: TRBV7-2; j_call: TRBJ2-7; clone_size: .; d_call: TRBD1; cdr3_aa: CASSFTGGPAYEQYF; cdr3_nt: TGTGCCAGCAGCTTTACAGGGGGTCCCGCCTACGAGCAGTACTTC
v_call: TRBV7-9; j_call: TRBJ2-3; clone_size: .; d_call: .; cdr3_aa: CASSLAAVTDTQYF; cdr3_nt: TGTGCCAGCAGCTTAGCCGCCGTCACAGATACGCAGTATTTT
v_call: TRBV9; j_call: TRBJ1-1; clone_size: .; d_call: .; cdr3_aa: CASSVGQVQGNTEAFF; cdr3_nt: TGTGCCAGCAGCGTAGGTCAGGTCCAAGGGAACACTGAAGCTTTCTTT
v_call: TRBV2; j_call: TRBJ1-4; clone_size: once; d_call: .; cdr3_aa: CASSERGYGNEKLFF; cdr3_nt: TGTGCCAGCAGTGAAAGGGGTTACGGTAATGAAAAACTGTTTTTT
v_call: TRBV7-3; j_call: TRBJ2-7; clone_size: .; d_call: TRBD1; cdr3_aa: CASSPGTGPYEQYF; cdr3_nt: TGTGCCAGCAGCCCAGGGACAGGGCCCTACGAGCAGTACTTC
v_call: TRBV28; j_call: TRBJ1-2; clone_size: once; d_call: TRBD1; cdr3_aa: CASSLGRGRGEAGYTF; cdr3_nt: TGTGCCAGCAGTTTGGGCAGGGGGCGGGGGGAGGCTGGCTACACCTTC
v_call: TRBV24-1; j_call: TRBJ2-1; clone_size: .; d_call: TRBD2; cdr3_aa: CATSDPTSGGYNEQFF; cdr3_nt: TGTGCCACCAGTGACCCGACTAGCGGGGGTTACAATGAGCAGTTCTTC
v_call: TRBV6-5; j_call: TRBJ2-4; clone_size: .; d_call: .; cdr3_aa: CASSYSVNLAKNIQYF; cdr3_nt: TGTGCCAGCAGTTACTCAGTGAATCTAGCCAAAAACATTCAGTACTTC
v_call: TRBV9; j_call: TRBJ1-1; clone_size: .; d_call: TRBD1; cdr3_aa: CASSSGDSSQNTEAFF; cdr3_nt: TGTGCCAGCAGCTCAGGGGACAGTTCACAGAACACTGAAGCTTTCTTT
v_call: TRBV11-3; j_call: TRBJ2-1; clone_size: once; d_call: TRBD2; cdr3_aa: CASSLLAGAYNEQFF; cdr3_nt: TGTGCCAGCAGCCTCCTAGCGGGAGCCTACAATGAGCAGTTCTTC
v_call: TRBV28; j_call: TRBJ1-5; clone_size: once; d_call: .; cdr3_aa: CASSTIRGRRGQPQHF; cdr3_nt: TGTGCCAGCAGCACCATCCGCGGGCGGCGGGGTCAGCCCCAGCATTTT
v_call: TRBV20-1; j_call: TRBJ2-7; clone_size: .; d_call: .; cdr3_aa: CSASGGRGAYEQYF; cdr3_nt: TGCAGTGCTAGTGGGGGAAGGGGTGCGTACGAGCAGTACTTC
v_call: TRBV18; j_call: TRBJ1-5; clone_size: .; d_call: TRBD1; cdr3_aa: CASSPEGQGALGNQPQHF; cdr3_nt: TGTGCCAGCTCACCAGAGGGACAGGGGGCTCTGGGCAATCAGCCCCAGCATTTT
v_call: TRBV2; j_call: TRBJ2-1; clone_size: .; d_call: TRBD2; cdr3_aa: CASRSPQGTSGSHEQFF; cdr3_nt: TGTGCCAGCAGGTCCCCACAGGGGACTAGCGGGTCCCATGAGCAGTTCTTC
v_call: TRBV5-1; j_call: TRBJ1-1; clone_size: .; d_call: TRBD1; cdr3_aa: CASSPGGADTEAFF; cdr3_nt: TGCGCCAGCAGCCCAGGGGGCGCGGACACTGAAGCTTTCTTT
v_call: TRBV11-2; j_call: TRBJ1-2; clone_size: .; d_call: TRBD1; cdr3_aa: CASSRQGVIGYTF; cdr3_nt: TGTGCCAGCAGCCGACAGGGGGTCATTGGCTACACCTTC
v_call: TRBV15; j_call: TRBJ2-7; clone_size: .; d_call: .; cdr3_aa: CATSQLVAYEQYF; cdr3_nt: TGTGCCACCAGCCAACTAGTCGCCTACGAGCAGTACTTC
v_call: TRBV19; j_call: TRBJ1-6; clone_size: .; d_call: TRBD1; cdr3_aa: CASSKSRQGDSPLHF; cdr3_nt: TGTGCCAGTAGTAAAAGTCGACAGGGCGATTCACCCCTCCACTTT
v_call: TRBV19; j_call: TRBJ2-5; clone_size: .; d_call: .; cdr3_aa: CASSIRPGKETQYF; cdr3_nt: TGTGCCAGTAGTATAAGGCCGGGAAAAGAGACCCAGTACTTC
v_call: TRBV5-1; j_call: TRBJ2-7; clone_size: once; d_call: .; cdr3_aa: CASSFADIYEQYF; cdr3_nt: TGCGCCAGCAGCTTCGCGGACATCTACGAGCAGTACTTC
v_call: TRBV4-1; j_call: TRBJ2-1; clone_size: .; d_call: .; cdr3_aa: CASSPPRGYNEQFF; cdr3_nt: TGCGCCAGCAGCCCCCCAAGAGGCTACAATGAGCAGTTCTTC
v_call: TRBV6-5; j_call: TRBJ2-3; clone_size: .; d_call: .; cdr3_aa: CASSYPGRDTQYF; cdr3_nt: TGTGCCAGCAGTTATCCCGGTAGGGATACGCAGTATTTT
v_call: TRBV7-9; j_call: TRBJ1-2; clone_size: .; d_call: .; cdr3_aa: CASSLGHIGYTF; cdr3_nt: TGTGCCAGCAGCTTAGGACATATTGGCTACACCTTC
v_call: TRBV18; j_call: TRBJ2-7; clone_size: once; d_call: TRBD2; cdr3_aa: CASSPPGTSGEQYF; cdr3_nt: TGTGCCAGCTCACCGCCTGGGACTAGCGGTGAGCAGTACTTC
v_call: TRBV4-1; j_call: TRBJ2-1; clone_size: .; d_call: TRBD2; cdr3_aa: CASSGAGSGGPYNEQFF; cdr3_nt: TGCGCCAGCAGCGGGGCTGGTAGCGGGGGCCCTTACAATGAGCAGTTCTTC
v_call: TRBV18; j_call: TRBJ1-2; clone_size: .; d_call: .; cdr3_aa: CASSPGQGNYGYTF; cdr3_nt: TGTGCCAGCTCACCGGGCCAAGGAAACTATGGCTACACCTTC
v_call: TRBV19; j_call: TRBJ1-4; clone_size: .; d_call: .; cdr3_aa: CASSTRGAGEKLFF; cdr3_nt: TGTGCCAGTAGTACCCGTGGGGCTGGTGAAAAACTGTTTTTT
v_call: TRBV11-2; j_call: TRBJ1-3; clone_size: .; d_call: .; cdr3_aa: CASSTGTNTIYF; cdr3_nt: TGTGCCAGCAGCACCGGCACAAACACCATATATTTT
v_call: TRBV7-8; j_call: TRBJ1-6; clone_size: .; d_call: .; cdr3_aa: CASSLVGSYNSPLHF; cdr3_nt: TGTGCCAGCAGCTTAGTGGGGTCCTATAATTCACCCCTCCACTTT
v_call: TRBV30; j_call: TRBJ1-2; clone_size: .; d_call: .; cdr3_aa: CAWSALDRGGYTF; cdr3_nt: TGTGCCTGGAGTGCCCTTGACCGGGGGGGCTACACCTTC
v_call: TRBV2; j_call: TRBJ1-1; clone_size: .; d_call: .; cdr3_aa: CASRTEQTVNTEAFF; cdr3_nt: TGTGCCAGCAGGACAGAACAGACAGTGAACACTGAAGCTTTCTTT
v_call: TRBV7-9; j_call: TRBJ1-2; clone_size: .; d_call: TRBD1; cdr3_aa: CASSRSDRGFYGYTF; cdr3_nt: TGTGCCAGCAGCCGTTCGGACAGGGGGTTCTATGGCTACACCTTC
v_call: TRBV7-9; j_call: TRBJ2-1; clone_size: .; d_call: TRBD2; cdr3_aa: CASSSASGGISYNEQFF; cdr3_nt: TGTGCCAGCAGCTCTGCTAGCGGGGGGATCTCCTACAATGAGCAGTTCTTC
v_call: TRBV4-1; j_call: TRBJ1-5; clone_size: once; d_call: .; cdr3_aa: CASSRQGSAQPQHF; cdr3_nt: TGCGCCAGCAGCCGTCAGGGTTCTGCTCAGCCCCAGCATTTT
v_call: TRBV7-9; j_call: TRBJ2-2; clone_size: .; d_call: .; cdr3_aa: CASVEVLAGELFF; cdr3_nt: TGTGCCAGCGTCGAAGTACTCGCCGGGGAGCTGTTTTTT
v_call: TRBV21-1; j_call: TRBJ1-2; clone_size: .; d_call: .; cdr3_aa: CASSRDGYGYTF; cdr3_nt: TGTGCCAGCAGCAGGGACGGCTATGGCTACACCTTC
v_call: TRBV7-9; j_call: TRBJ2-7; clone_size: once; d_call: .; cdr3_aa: CASGRRDITYEQYF; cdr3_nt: TGTGCCAGCGGGCGACGGGACATAACCTACGAGCAGTACTTC